This entry lists 30 T cell receptor beta chains sequenced from one sample in a study of cytomegalovirus exposure and HLA in healthy donors. Primers included in the PCR were 60 Vbeta and 13 Jbeta primers. The protocol was immunoSEQ multiplex PCR, while the TCRdb copy is restricted to in-frame clones and leaves out a portion. This sample has roughly 150,000 clones, with around 68% found just once. Sample: PBMCs. These receptors all come from a man aged 25-40 years in good health and CMV-seropositive.

This clone has a single count. The chain joins TRBV6-5 to TRBJ2-1; TRBD1 aligns across 8 bases. Looked up from germline, CDR1 is MNHEY and CDR2 is SVGAGI. The CDR3 sequence is 15 residues long. After removal of 2 bases from V and 4 bases from J, the junction contained 4 bases not matched to a gene. The CDR3 DNA follows: TGTGCCAGCAGTTACCTTGGGACAGGTTACAATGAGCAGTTCTTC. This encodes CASSYLGTGYNEQFF.

The V gene is TRBV28, the J gene TRBJ2-1; weak D call: TRBD2 (6 bases). V dropped 3 bases and J dropped 9 bases, with 12 bases sitting between them. Per germline, CDR1 MDHEN and CDR2 SYDVKM. There are 13 residues in the CDR3. The CDR3 reads CASSFPPGSEQFF. Here the CDR3 DNA reads TGTGCCAGCAGTTTCCCCCCCGGGAGTGAGCAGTTCTTC.

The chain recombines TRBV15 with TRBJ2-5; TRBD1 matches 10 bases. The germline CDR1 and CDR2 sequences are LNHNV and YYDKDF (reference sequence). The CDR3 extends over 17 amino acids. V was clipped by 5 bases and J by 3 bases; unmatched bases: 12. DNA of the CDR3: TGTGCCACCAGCTCCGATCGGACAGGGGGTTACGAAGAGACCCAGTACTTC. Amino acids: CATSSDRTGGYEETQYF.

This clone appeared once. This chain connects TRBV7-6 to TRBJ1-1, with no clear D. The CDR3 runs to 13 residues. Trimming left V 4 bases short and J 4 bases short, with 10 bases between. Germline-derived CDR1 and CDR2 are SGHVS and FNYEAQ. CDR3 protein: CASSSESRTEAFF. The CDR3 DNA reads as TGTGCCAGCAGCTCGGAGTCCCGCACTGAAGCTTTCTTT.

The chain is built from TRBV6-5 and TRBJ2-7; TRBD1 might be the D (5 bases). The CDR3 consists of 13 residues. Germline lookup yields CDR1 MNHEY and CDR2 SVGAGI. The V and J ends lost 0 bases and 6 bases respectively, with 9 bases between them. CDR3 in amino acids: CASSYSGLSEQYF. The CDR3 DNA follows: TGTGCCAGCAGTTACTCGGGGCTGTCCGAGCAGTACTTC.

This chain joins TRBV7-2 and TRBJ2-5, with 9 positions matching TRBD2. This CDR3 contains 17 residues. In germline, CDR1 is SGHTA, CDR2 FQGNSA. The trim removed 1 base at V and 5 bases at J, leaving 11 bases unmatched. CDR3 in amino acids: CASSLGGRSGREETQYF. In nucleotides, the CDR3 is TGTGCCAGCAGCTTAGGGGGACGTAGCGGGAGAGAGGAGACCCAGTACTTC.

This clone has just a few counts. The rearrangement links TRBV5-1 to TRBJ2-1; TRBD2 matches at 7 bases. Germline CDR1 and CDR2: SGHRS and YFSETQ. J gave up 0 bases and V 0 bases, and 3 bases lay outside the gene matches. The length of the CDR3 is 16 residues. CDR3 in DNA: TGCGCCAGCAGCTTGGCCTGGACTAGCTCCTACAATGAGCAGTTCTTC. Protein sequence: CASSLAWTSSYNEQFF.

This chain joins TRBV7-9 and TRBJ2-2; D might be TRBD2 (6 bases). Trimming removed 3 bases from V and 0 bases from J, with 17 bases in between. Germline values: CDR1 SEHNR, CDR2 FQNEAQ (reference sequence). This CDR3 is 18 amino acids long. The CDR3, as DNA: TGTGCCAGCAGCTTCGTGGGGGGTGAGGACCCGAACACCGGGGAGCTGTTTTTT. This encodes CASSFVGGEDPNTGELFF.

The rearrangement links TRBV13 to TRBJ2-2, with D uncertain. The CDR3 has 12 residues. The V end was cut by 5 bases, the J end by 2 bases, with 3 bases between. Germline V lookup: CDR1 PRHDT, CDR2 FYEKMQ (reference sequence). The CDR3 coding sequence is TGTGCCAGCAGCCCAAACACCGGGGAGCTGTTTTTT. Its protein product is CASSPNTGELFF.

The chain has TRBV27 and TRBJ2-3; D unresolved. CDR3 length equals 14 residues. Trimming pared 3 bases from V and 0 bases from J, leaving 7 bases between. Germline V gives CDR1 MNHEY, CDR2 SMNVEV (reference sequence). This CDR3 reads CASSFRHSTDTQYF. CDR3 nucleotides: TGTGCCAGCAGTTTCAGGCACAGCACAGATACGCAGTATTTT.

The chain couples TRBV29-1 to TRBJ2-5, with D possibly matching TRBD2 (6 bases). The end of the DNA aligns better with TRBJ2-7, so the J call may be wrong. Germline assignment: CDR1 SQVTM and CDR2 ANQGSEA. This CDR3 has 11 amino acids. For the CDR3, the DNA is TGCAGCGTCGGCGGGACCTACGAGCAGTACTTC. Amino acid sequence: CSVGGTYEQYF.

The sample holds one count of this clone. The V call is TRBV9, the J call TRBJ2-5; D ambiguous. Deletions cut 4 bases from V and 5 bases from J, with 9 bases between. CDR1 SGDLS and CDR2 YYNGEE come from the germline V gene. The CDR3 contains 12 residues. The CDR3 DNA reads TGTGCCAGCAGCCTAGGTTCGGAGACCCAGTACTTC. Translating it yields CASSLGSETQYF.

The chain joins TRBV28 to TRBJ2-6; 7 bases are a match to TRBD1. J was trimmed by 0 bases and V by 7 bases; bases with no gene match: 3. This CDR3 contains 15 residues. Germline CDR1 reads MDHEN; CDR2 reads SYDVKM. This CDR3 is CASIYRGSGANVLTF. As DNA, the CDR3 is TGTGCCAGCATCTACAGGGGCTCTGGGGCCAACGTCCTGACTTTC.

This sequence joins TRBV30 and TRBJ1-2; perhaps TRBD1 as D (5 bases). Germline assignment: CDR1 GTSNPN and CDR2 SVGIG (reference sequence). The CDR3 extends over 12 amino acids. Trimming left V 3 bases short and J 5 bases short, with 10 bases between. The CDR3 nucleotides read TGTGCCTGGAGCGGACAACCTTATGGCTACACCTTC. This encodes CAWSGQPYGYTF.

This clone was detected a few times. This chain links TRBV19 with TRBJ1-2; D remains ambiguous. Germline V gene sequence: CDR1 LNHDA, CDR2 SQIVND (reference sequence). The V and J ends lost 3 bases and 9 bases respectively, with 14 bases between them. The CDR3 runs 13 residues. Written as DNA, the CDR3 is TGTGCCAGTAGTATGTCGGGAAAGGGTCGCTACACCTTC. This sequence encodes CASSMSGKGRYTF.

In its sample, this clone was seen a few times. The chain employs TRBV6-6 and TRBJ2-2; no reliable D call. Germline V gives CDR1 MNHNY, CDR2 SVGAGI (reference sequence). The CDR3 is made up of 13 amino acids. Trimming removed 0 bases from V and 5 bases from J, with 4 bases in between. The CDR3: CASSYSETGELFF. Written as DNA, the CDR3 is TGTGCCAGCAGTTACTCGGAGACCGGGGAGCTGTTTTTT.

The rearrangement uses TRBV4-1 and TRBJ2-3; 11 nucleotides align to TRBD2. The V gene end was trimmed by 4 bases and the J gene end by 6 bases; junction bases not matched to a gene: 9. Germline CDR1 and CDR2: MGHRA and YSYEKL. The CDR3 totals 16 residues. Written as DNA, the CDR3 is TGCGCCAGCAGCCCCCGGACTAGCGGGTCCGGGGATACGCAGTATTTT. Its translation is CASSPRTSGSGDTQYF.

The rearrangement joins TRBV11-3 to TRBJ2-3; D may be TRBD1 (5 bases). CDR1 is SGHNT and CDR2 is YENEEA in the germline V gene. Trimming removed 0 bases at V and 2 bases at J, with 6 bases between. This CDR3 is 14 amino acids long. As DNA, the CDR3 is TGTGCCAGCAGCTTAGAAGGGGACACAGATACGCAGTATTTT. Its translation: CASSLEGDTDTQYF.

The rearrangement uses TRBV6-1 and TRBJ2-1; TRBD2 aligns across 10 bases. This CDR3 comprises 15 residues. The V and J ends lost 7 bases and 8 bases, in that order; junction bases with no gene match: 11. Germline V CDR1 and CDR2: MNHNS, SASEGT. The CDR3 region is CASTESGRAFDEQFF. CDR3 DNA: TGTGCCAGCACCGAAAGCGGGAGGGCTTTCGATGAGCAGTTCTTC.

This sequence joins TRBV7-6 and TRBJ1-1; weak D call: TRBD1 (6 bases). The CDR3 totals 15 residues. The germline V and J ends were trimmed by 2 bases and 2 bases, with 12 bases remaining between them. CDR1 SGHVS and CDR2 FNYEAQ come from the germline V gene. CDR3 in DNA: TGTGCCAGCAGCTTACTGACACAGGGTAACACTGAAGCTTTCTTT. Protein: CASSLLTQGNTEAFF.

This clone was observed a few times. The chain recombines TRBV5-1 with TRBJ2-3; tentative D call: TRBD2 (5 bases). Trimming cost V 0 bases and J 0 bases, with 11 bases left between them. The CDR3 extends over 16 amino acids. Per the germline V gene, CDR1 is SGHRS and CDR2 is YFSETQ. For the CDR3, the DNA is TGCGCCAGCAGCTTGGATGGAAGGACTAGCACAGATACGCAGTATTTT. This sequence encodes CASSLDGRTSTDTQYF.

This chain joins TRBV28 and TRBJ2-6, with 9 bases identical to TRBD1. The CDR3 extends over 21 amino acids. The germline V gene has CDR1 MDHEN and CDR2 SYDVKM. V lost 2 bases to trimming and J lost 3 bases; unmatched junction nucleotides: 17. The CDR3 spells CASSLRGAFLQGADGANVLTF. The DNA for the CDR3 is TGTGCCAGCAGTTTAAGGGGCGCCTTCCTACAGGGGGCTGATGGGGCCAACGTCCTGACTTTC. Full variable domain (remainder filled in from reference TRBV28 and TRBJ2-6): DVKVTQSSRYLVKRTGEKVFLECVQDMDHENMFWYRQDPGLGLRLIYFSYDVKMKEKGDIPEGYSVSREKKERFSLILESASTNQTSMYLCASSLRGAFLQGADGANVLTFGAGSRLTVL.

The chain has TRBV9 and TRBJ1-1; D possibly corresponds to TRBD1 (6 bases). Germline loops: CDR1 SGDLS, CDR2 YYNGEE. The CDR3 runs to 15 residues. V was trimmed by 5 bases and J by 1 base, leaving 15 bases between them. CDR3 residues: CASRGGGTENTEAFF. The CDR3 DNA sequence: TGTGCCAGCAGAGGGGGGGGGACGGAGAACACTGAAGCTTTCTTT.

The chain employs TRBV6-1 and TRBJ1-3; maybe TRBD1 (5 bases). Trimming took off 6 bases at V and 0 bases at J, with 12 bases between the two ends. Germline CDR1 is MNHNS and CDR2 is SASEGT. The CDR3 sequence is 15 residues long. CDR3: CASSRDSNSGNTIYF. CDR3 nucleotides: TGTGCCAGCAGCCGAGACAGCAACTCTGGAAACACCATATATTTT.

In this sample, this clone turned up many times. The genes are TRBV2 and TRBJ1-1; D may be TRBD1 (6 bases). Trimming shortened V by 8 bases and J by 7 bases, and 14 bases separated the two germline ends. The CDR3 sequence is 12 residues long. CDR1 and CDR2 from the germline V gene are SNHLY and FYNNEI. CDR3 nucleotides: TGTGCCAGCGGAACAGGGCCCTTTGAAGCTTTCTTT. Encoded protein: CASGTGPFEAFF.

The chain is built from TRBV29-1 and TRBJ2-7; 10 positions match TRBD2. J was trimmed by 0 bases and V by 6 bases; bases with no gene match: 2. The CDR3 consists of 13 residues. Germline V lookup: CDR1 SQVTM, CDR2 ANQGSEA. CDR3 sequence reads: CSVSSGGSYEQYF. As DNA, the CDR3 is TGCAGCGTGTCTAGCGGGGGCTCCTACGAGCAGTACTTC.

This chain joins TRBV19 and TRBJ2-4; the match to TRBD2 covers 9 bases. This CDR3 has 20 residues. After removal of 3 bases from V and 0 bases from J, the junction contained 15 bases not matched to a gene. CDR1 LNHDA and CDR2 SQIVND come from the germline V gene (reference sequence). The CDR3: CASSISSGRILGEAKNIQYF. The CDR3 DNA reads TGTGCCAGTAGTATTTCCAGCGGGAGGATTCTTGGGGAAGCCAAAAACATTCAGTACTTC.

This clone was recorded a few times. The chain couples TRBV28 to TRBJ2-5; the D is unclear. The V end lost 4 bases, the J end lost 4 bases, and 7 bases lay between the germline ends. The germline V gene has CDR1 MDHEN and CDR2 SYDVKM. CDR3 length: 12 residues. CDR3 loop: CASSSFPETQYF. CDR3 nucleotide sequence: TGTGCCAGCAGTTCGTTCCCAGAGACCCAGTACTTC.

This clone was seen only once. The V gene is TRBV5-1, the J gene TRBJ1-2; TRBD1 matches 7 bases. V trimming: 1 base; J trimming: 0 bases; junction bases outside the gene matches: 9. Looked up from germline, CDR1 is SGHRS and CDR2 is YFSETQ. The CDR3 sequence is 17 residues long. The CDR3 here is CASSLTGQADTNYGYTF. In DNA, the CDR3 is TGCGCCAGCAGCTTGACAGGACAGGCTGACACTAACTATGGCTACACCTTC. Filled out from reference TRBV5-1 and TRBJ1-2, the complete variable domain reads KAGVTQTPRYLIKTRGQQVTLSCSPISGHRSVSWYQQTPGQGLQFLFEYFSETQRNKGNFPGRFSGRQFSNSRSEMNVSTLELGDSALYLCASSLTGQADTNYGYTFGSGTRLTVV.

The chain is built from TRBV18 and TRBJ1-5, with TRBD1 identical over 7 bases. V trimming: 1 base; J trimming: 5 bases; junction bases outside the gene matches: 2. Germline CDR1 reads KGHSH; CDR2 reads LQKENI. The CDR3 sequence is 14 residues long. The chain's CDR3 is CASSPRQGDQPQHF. The DNA of the CDR3 is TGTGCCAGCTCACCACGACAGGGTGATCAGCCCCAGCATTTT.